The clone carrying this T cell receptor (beta chain) occurred a few times. Its cognate antigen is unknown. By way of CD45RO/CCR7/CD25/CD127/CD95/CD27, the CD4+ regulatory, stem cell-like memory, central memory and naive cells were sorted. The isolated RNA, all of it, was reverse transcribed, so expressed TCRB transcripts were what got sequenced. Some clones are missing from TCRdb's copy, which holds only in-frame ones; the method was immunoSEQ multiplex PCR. The sample holds 600,000 to 750,000 clones, roughly an eighth seen once. This entry belongs to a study of beta chain features in type 1 diabetes. Study-level results: Type 1 diabetes patients showed a moderate but significant shortening of TCRB CDR3s in all four CD4+ subsets.

The CDR3 is made up of 13 amino acids. V was cut by 7 bases and J by 1 base, with 14 bases left in between. Germline V gene data show CDR1 as SQVTM and CDR2 as ANQGSEA. The TCR was taken from a man between 25 and 39 years old with type 1 diabetes. The specimen sequenced was naive CD4+ T cells from blood. This chain connects TRBV29-1 to TRBJ2-7; D might be TRBD2 (5 bases). The CDR3 loop reads CSGSRPGSYEQYF. The CDR3 region has the DNA TGCAGCGGCTCCCGTCCGGGATCCTACGAGCAGTACTTC.